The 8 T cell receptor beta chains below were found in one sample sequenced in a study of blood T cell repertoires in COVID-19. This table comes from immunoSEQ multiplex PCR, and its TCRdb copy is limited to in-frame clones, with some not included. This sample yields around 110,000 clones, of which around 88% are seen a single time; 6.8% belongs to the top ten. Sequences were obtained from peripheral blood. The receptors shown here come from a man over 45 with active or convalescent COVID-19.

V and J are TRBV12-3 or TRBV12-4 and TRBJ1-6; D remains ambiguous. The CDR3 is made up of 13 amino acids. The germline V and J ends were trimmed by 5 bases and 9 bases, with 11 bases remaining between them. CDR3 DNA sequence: TGTGCCAGCAGTCCAGGACTGTTTTCACCCCTCCACTTT. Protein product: CASSPGLFSPLHF.

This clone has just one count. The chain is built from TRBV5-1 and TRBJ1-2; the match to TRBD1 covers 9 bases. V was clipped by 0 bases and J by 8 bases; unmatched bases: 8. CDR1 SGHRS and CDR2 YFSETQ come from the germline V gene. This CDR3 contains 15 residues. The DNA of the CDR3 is TGCGCCAGCAGCTTGGGGTTACAGGGGGCAGTCGGCTACACCTTC. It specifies CASSLGLQGAVGYTF.

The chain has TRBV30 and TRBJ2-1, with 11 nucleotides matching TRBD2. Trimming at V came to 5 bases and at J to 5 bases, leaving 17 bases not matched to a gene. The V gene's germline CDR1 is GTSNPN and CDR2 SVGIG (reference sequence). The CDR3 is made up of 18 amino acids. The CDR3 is CAWLRASGRSPLDNEQFF. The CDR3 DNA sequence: TGTGCCTGGCTTCGAGCTAGCGGGAGGTCCCCTCTCGACAATGAGCAGTTCTTC.

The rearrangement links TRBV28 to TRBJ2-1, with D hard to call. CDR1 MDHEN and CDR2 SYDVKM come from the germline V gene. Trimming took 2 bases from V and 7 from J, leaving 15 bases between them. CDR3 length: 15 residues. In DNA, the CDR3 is TGTGCCAGCAGTTTAAGAGTCACCCGGGTGAATGAGCAGTTCTTC. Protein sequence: CASSLRVTRVNEQFF.

The CDR3, as DNA: TGTGCCAGCAGTCGCTCCTGGACGGGGGTACCTGAAGCTTTCTTT. Translated: CASSRSWTGVPEAFF. V and J are TRBV28 and TRBJ1-1; weak D call: TRBD1 (5 bases). The V end lost 5 bases, the J end lost 6 bases, and 19 bases lay between the germline ends. The CDR3 runs 15 residues. CDR1 and CDR2 (germline): MDHEN, SYDVKM.

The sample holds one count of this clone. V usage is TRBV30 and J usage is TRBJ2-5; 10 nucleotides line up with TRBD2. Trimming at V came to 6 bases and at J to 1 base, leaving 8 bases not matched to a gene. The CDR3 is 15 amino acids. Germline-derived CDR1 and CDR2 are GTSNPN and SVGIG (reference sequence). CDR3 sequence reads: CACGRTSGAQETQYF. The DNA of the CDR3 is TGTGCCTGTGGACGCACTAGCGGGGCCCAAGAGACCCAGTACTTC.

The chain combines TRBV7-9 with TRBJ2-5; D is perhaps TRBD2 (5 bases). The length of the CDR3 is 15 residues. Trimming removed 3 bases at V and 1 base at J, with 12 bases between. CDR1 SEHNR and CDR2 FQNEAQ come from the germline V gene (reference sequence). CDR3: CASSFLAGIQETQYF. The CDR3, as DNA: TGTGCCAGCAGCTTTCTCGCGGGCATCCAAGAGACCCAGTACTTC.

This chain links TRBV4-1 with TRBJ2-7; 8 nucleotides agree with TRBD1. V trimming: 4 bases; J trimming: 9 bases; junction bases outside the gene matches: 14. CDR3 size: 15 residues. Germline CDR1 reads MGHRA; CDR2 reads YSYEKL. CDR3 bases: TGCGCCAGCAGCCCCATGCCCCGTGGGGGGACAGGGCAGTACTTC. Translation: CASSPMPRGGTGQYF.